This record covers a single T cell receptor (beta chain). The antigen is not known. The data belong to a study of T cell responses to AZD1222 COVID-19 vaccine. Study outcomes and limitations: There were mostly white British donors and more females than males, and clonal diversity was possibly underestimated.

Whether given at about 4 or about 12 weeks, second doses were pooled. The assay was immunoSEQ multiplex PCR, and TCRdb's table has in-frame clones only and misses some. The data contain about 140,000 clones, approximately 90% of them singletons. V was clipped by 4 bases and J by 6 bases, with 11 bases between them. The CDR3 is 13 amino acids. Germline CDR1 is SGHRS and CDR2 is YFSETQ. The sample here was peripheral blood, taken 28 days after the second AZD1222 dose. This clonotype was sampled from an adult who received the AZD1222 COVID-19 vaccine. The rearrangement joins TRBV5-1 to TRBJ1-5; possibly TRBD1 for D (5 bases). The CDR3 nucleotides are TGCGCCAGCAGCCCCCAGGGTAGTCAGCCCCAGCATTTT. Its translation: CASSPQGSQPQHF.